Given below is one TCR beta chain in context. TCRdb keeps only in-frame clones here, not all; method: immunoSEQ multiplex PCR. The data contain around 200,000 clones, 85% to 90% of them singletons. This record comes from a study of blood T cell repertoires in COVID-19. V was pared by 8 bases and J by 7 bases, with 18 bases between. The CDR3 is 13 residues long. CDR1 LNHDA and CDR2 SQIVND come from the germline V gene (reference sequence). Sequenced input: peripheral blood. The sequence derives from a woman aged 55 to 70 with COVID-19, enrolled during active disease. The chain combines TRBV19 with TRBJ2-7, with D maybe TRBD2 (6 bases). CDR3 bases: TGTGCCAGTGCCGCGGGACTCGGTGGGGAGCAGTACTTC. This encodes CASAAGLGGEQYF.